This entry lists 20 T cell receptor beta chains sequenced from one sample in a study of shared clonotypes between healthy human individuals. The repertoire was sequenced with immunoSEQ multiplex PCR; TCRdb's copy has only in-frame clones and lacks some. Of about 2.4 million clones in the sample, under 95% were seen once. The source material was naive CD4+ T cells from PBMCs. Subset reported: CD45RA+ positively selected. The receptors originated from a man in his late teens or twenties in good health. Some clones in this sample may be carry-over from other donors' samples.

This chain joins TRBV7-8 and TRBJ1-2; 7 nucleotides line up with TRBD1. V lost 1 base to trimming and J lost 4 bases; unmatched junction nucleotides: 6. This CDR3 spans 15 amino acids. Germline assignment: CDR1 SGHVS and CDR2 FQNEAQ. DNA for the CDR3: TGTGCCAGCAGCTTAGTGCCTGACAGGGCCTATGGCTACACCTTC. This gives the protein CASSLVPDRAYGYTF.

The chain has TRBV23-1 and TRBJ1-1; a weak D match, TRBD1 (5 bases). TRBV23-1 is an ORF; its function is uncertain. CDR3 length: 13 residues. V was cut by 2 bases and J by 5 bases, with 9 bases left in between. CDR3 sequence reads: CASSQPGRTEAFF. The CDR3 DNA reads TGCGCCAGCAGTCAACCAGGGAGGACTGAAGCTTTCTTT.

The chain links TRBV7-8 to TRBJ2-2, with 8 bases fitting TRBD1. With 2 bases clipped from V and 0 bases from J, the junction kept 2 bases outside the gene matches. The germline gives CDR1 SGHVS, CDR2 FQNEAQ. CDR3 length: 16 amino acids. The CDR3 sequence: CASSLRQGTNTGELFF. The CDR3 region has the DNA TGTGCCAGCAGCTTAAGACAGGGGACGAACACCGGGGAGCTGTTTTTT.

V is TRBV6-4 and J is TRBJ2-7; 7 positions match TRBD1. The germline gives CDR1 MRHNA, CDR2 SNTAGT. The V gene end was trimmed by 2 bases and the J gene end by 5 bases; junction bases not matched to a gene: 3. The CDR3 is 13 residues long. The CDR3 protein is CASSDTGDDEQYF. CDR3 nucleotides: TGTGCCAGCAGTGACACAGGGGATGACGAGCAGTACTTC.

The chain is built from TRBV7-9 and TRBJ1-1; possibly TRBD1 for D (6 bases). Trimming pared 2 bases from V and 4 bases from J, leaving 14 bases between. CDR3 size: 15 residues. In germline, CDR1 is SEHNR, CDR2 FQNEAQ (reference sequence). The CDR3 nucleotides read TGTGCCAGCAGCTTATGGGACACCTACCTCACTGAAGCTTTCTTT. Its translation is CASSLWDTYLTEAFF.

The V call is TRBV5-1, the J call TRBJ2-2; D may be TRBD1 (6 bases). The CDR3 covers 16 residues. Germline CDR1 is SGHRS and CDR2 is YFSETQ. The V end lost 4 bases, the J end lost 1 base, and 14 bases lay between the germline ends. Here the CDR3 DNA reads TGCGCCAGCAGCGGATCCGGGACACGGAACACCGGGGAGCTGTTTTTT. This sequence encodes CASSGSGTRNTGELFF. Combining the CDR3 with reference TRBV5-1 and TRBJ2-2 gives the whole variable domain KAGVTQTPRYLIKTRGQQVTLSCSPISGHRSVSWYQQTPGQGLQFLFEYFSETQRNKGNFPGRFSGRQFSNSRSEMNVSTLELGDSALYLCASSGSGTRNTGELFFGEGSRLTVL.

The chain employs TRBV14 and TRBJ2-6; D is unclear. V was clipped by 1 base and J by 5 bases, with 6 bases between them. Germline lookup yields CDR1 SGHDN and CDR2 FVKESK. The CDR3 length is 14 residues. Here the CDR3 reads CASSQVDRANVLTF. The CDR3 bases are TGTGCCAGCAGCCAAGTCGACCGGGCCAACGTCCTGACTTTC.

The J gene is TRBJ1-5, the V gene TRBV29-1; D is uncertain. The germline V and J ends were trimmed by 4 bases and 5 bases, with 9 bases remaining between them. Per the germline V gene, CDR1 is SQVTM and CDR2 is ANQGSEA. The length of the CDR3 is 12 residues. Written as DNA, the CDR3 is TGCAGCGTTGGGCAGCGAGATCAGCCCCAGCATTTT. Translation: CSVGQRDQPQHF. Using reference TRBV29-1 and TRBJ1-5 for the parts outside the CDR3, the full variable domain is SAVISQKPSRDICQRGTSLTIQCQVDSQVTMMFWYRQQPGQSLTLIATANQGSEATYESGFVIDKFPISRPNLTFSTLTVSNMSPEDSSIYLCSVGQRDQPQHFGDGTRLSIL.

CDR3 DNA: TGTGCCAGCAGTTTTTTGCCGGGACACGATGATTCACCCCTCCACTTT. It yields the protein CASSFLPGHDDSPLHF. V usage is TRBV28 and J usage is TRBJ1-6; possible D gene TRBD1, 6 bases. The germline V gene has CDR1 MDHEN and CDR2 SYDVKM. This CDR3 comprises 16 residues. The ends were cut back, 3 bases at V and 8 bases at J, with 17 bases in the middle.

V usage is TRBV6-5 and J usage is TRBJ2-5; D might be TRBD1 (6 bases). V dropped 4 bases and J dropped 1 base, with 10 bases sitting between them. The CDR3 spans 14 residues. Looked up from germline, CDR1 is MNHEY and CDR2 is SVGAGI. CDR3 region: CASSSTGPQETQYF. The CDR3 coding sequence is TGTGCCAGCAGTTCGACAGGACCCCAAGAGACCCAGTACTTC.

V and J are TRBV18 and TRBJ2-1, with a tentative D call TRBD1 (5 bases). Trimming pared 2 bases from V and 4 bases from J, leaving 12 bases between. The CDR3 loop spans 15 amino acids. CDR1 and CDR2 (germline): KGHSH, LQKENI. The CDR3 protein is CASSPGAGTYNEQFF. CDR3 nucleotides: TGTGCCAGCTCACCAGGGGCAGGAACATACAATGAGCAGTTCTTC.

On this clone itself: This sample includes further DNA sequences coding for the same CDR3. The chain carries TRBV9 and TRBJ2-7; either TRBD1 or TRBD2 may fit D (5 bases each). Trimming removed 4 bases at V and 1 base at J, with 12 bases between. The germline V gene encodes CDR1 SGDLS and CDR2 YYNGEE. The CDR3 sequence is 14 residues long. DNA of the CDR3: TGTGCCAGCAGCCCTCGGGACCGGTCCTACGAGCAGTACTTC. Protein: CASSPRDRSYEQYF.

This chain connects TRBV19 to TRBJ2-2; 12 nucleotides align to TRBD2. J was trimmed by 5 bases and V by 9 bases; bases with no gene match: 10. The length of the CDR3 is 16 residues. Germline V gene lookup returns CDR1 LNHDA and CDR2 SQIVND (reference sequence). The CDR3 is CASTNLAGGVTGELFF. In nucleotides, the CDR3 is TGTGCCAGCACTAATCTAGCGGGAGGGGTGACCGGGGAGCTGTTTTTT.

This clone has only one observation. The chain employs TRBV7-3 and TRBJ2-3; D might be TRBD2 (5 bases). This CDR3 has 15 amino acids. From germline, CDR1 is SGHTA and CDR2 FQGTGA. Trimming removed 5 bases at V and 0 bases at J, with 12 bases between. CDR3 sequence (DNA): TGTGCCAGCAGCGCCCGCGGGCCTAGCACAGATACGCAGTATTTT. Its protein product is CASSARGPSTDTQYF.

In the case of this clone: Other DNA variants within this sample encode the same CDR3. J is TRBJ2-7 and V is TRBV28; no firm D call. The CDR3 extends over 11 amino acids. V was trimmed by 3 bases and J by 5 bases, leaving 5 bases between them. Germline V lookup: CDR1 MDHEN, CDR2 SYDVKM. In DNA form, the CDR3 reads TGTGCCAGCAGTTTGGTCGACGAGCAGTACTTC. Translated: CASSLVDEQYF.

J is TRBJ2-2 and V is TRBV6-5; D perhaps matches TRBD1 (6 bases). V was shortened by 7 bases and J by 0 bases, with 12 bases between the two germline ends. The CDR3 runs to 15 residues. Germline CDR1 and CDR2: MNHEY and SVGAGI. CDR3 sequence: CASTRTAANTGELFF. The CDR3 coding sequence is TGTGCCAGCACCCGGACAGCAGCGAACACCGGGGAGCTGTTTTTT.

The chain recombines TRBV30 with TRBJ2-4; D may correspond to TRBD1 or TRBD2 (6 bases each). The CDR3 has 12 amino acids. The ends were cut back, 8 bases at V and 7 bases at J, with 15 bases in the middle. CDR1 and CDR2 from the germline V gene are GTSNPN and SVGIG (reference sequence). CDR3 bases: TGTGCCCAGAAGGGGGGTGGGAACATTCAGTACTTC. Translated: CAQKGGGNIQYF.

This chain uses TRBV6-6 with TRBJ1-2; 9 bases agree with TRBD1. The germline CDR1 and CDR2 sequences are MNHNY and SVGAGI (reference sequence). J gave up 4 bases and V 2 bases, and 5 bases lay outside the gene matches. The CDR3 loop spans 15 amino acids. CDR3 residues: CASSYDTGGVYGYTF. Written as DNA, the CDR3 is TGTGCCAGCAGTTACGATACAGGGGGCGTCTATGGCTACACCTTC.

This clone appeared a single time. CDR3 DNA sequence: TGTGCCATCAGTGGAACAGGCTTCCACACTGAAGCTTTCTTT. It is translated as CAISGTGFHTEAFF. This sequence joins TRBV10-3 and TRBJ1-1; weak D call: TRBD1 (5 bases). The V end was cut by 4 bases, the J end by 3 bases, with 12 bases between. CDR3 length: 14 amino acids. The germline V gene has CDR1 ENHRY and CDR2 SYGVKD.

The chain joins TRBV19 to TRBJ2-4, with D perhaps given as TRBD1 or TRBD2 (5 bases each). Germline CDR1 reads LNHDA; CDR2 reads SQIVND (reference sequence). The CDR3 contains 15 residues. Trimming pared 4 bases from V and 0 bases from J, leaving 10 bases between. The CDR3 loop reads CASSSGTAAKNIQYF. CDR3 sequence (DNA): TGTGCCAGTAGTAGTGGGACGGCAGCCAAAAACATTCAGTACTTC.